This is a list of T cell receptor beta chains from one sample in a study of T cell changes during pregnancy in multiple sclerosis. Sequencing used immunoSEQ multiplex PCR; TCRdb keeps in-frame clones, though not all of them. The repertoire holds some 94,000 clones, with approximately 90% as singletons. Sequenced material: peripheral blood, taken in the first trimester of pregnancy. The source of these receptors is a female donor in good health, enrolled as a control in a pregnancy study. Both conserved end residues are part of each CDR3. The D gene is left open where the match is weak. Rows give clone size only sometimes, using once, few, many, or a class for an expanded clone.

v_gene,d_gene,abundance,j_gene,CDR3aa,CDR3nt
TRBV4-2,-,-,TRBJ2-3,CASSHATGADTQYF,TGTGCCAGCAGCCACGCAACGGGGGCAGATACGCAGTATTTT
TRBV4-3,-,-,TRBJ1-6,CASSGRGSGNSPLHF,TGCGCCAGCAGCGGTCGGGGGTCCGGCAATTCACCCCTCCACTTT
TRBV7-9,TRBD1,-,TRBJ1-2,CASSLGGTGASLYGYTF,TGTGCCAGCAGCTTAGGCGGGACAGGGGCCTCCCTCTATGGCTACACCTTC
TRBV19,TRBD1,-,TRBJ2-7,CASTPGQSLYEQYF,TGTGCCAGTACTCCGGGACAGAGTCTTTACGAGCAGTACTTC
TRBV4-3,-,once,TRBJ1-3,CASSQARRLDWTGNTIYF,TGCGCCAGCAGCCAAGCCCGACGTTTGGACTGGACTGGAAACACCATATATTTT
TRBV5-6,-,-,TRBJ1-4,CASSHLRENDEKLFF,TGTGCCAGCTCCCACTTACGGGAGAACGATGAAAAACTGTTTTTT
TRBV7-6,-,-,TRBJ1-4,CASSPRGVNEKLFF,TGTGCCAGCAGCCCCCGCGGGGTAAATGAAAAACTGTTTTTT
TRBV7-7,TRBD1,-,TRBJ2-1,CASSLATGREQFF,TGTGCTAGCAGCTTAGCGACAGGGCGTGAGCAGTTCTTC
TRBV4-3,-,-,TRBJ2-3,CASSQGGFLDTQYF,TGCGCCAGCAGCCAAGGAGGATTCCTAGATACGCAGTATTTT
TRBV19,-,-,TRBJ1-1,CASFSANTEAFF,TGTGCCAGTTTCAGCGCGAACACTGAAGCTTTCTTT
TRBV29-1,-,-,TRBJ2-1,CSVEPFQTPNNEQFF,TGCAGCGTTGAGCCCTTTCAAACTCCGAACAATGAGCAGTTCTTC
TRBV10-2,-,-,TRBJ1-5,CASSENSYQPQHF,TGCGCCAGCAGTGAGAACAGCTATCAGCCCCAGCATTTT
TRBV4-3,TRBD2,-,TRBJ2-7,CASSQEYSKLALIEQYF,TGCGCCAGCAGCCAAGAATACTCGAAACTAGCGCTGATCGAGCAGTACTTC
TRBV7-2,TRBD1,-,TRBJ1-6,CASSSIPGQVSPLHF,TGTGCCAGCAGCTCAATACCGGGACAGGTGTCACCCCTCCACTTT
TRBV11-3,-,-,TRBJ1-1,CASSLTLNTEAFF,TGTGCCAGCAGCTTAACATTGAACACTGAAGCTTTCTTT
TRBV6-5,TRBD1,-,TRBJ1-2,CASSYPGQGYYGYTF,TGTGCCAGCAGTTACCCCGGACAGGGGTACTATGGCTACACCTTC
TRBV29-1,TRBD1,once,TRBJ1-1,CSVTKTGIEDTEAFF,TGCAGCGTTACCAAGACAGGGATTGAGGACACTGAAGCTTTCTTT
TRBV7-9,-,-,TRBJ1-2,CASSLSSPRTGIYGYTF,TGTGCCAGCAGCTTATCCTCTCCCCGTACAGGGATCTATGGCTACACCTTC
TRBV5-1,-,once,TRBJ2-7,CASSFAEGYEQYF,TGCGCCAGCAGCTTTGCGGAGGGCTACGAGCAGTACTTC
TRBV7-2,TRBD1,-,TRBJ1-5,CASSLSGTGGNQPQHF,TGTGCCAGCAGCTTATCGGGGACAGGGGGCAATCAGCCCCAGCATTTT
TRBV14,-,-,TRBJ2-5,CASSQAGTLRKETQYF,TGTGCCAGCAGCCAAGCCGGGACTCTAAGGAAAGAGACCCAGTACTTC
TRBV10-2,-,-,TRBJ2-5,CASSDRTQGGVFQETQYF,TGCGCCAGCAGTGACAGGACCCAGGGGGGCGTTTTCCAAGAGACCCAGTACTTC
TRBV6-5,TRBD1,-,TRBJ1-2,CASSYFRQGDYGYTF,TGTGCCAGCAGTTACTTCAGGCAGGGGGACTATGGCTACACCTTC
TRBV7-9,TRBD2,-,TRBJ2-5,CASSLVTSGVETQYF,TGTGCCAGCAGCTTAGTTACTAGCGGCGTGGAGACCCAGTACTTC
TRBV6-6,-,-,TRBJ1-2,CASSSGTMGFYGYTF,TGTGCCAGCAGTTCCGGGACAATGGGGTTCTATGGCTACACCTTC
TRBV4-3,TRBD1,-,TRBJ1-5,CASSQDWGQGSQPQHF,TGCGCCAGCAGCCAAGATTGGGGACAGGGTAGTCAGCCCCAGCATTTT
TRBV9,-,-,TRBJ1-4,CASSSYSGVNEKLFF,TGTGCCAGCAGCTCATATTCGGGGGTTAACGAAAAACTGTTTTTT
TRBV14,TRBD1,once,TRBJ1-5,CASSPGGTQPQHF,TGTGCCAGCAGCCCAGGGGGCACTCAGCCCCAGCATTTT
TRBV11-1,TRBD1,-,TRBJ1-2,CASSPARDRGLYGYTF,TGTGCCAGCAGCCCCGCCCGGGACAGGGGCCTCTATGGCTACACCTTC
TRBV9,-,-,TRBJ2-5,CASTGPGGQETQYF,TGTGCCAGCACCGGGCCCGGGGGCCAAGAGACCCAGTACTTC
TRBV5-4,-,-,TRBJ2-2,CASSRSGGELFF,TGTGCCAGCAGCAGAAGCGGGGGGGAGCTGTTTTTT
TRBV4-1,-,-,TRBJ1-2,CASSQQGYGYTF,TGCGCCAGCAGCCAACAGGGGTATGGCTACACCTTC
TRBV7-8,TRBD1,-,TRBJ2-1,CASSLRDRGSNEQFF,TGTGCCAGCAGCTTAAGGGACAGGGGTTCAAATGAGCAGTTCTTC
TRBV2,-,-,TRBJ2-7,CASSEEGHPGYEQYF,TGTGCCAGCAGTGAAGAGGGACACCCAGGGTACGAGCAGTACTTC
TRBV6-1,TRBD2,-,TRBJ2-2,CASSEEAGAGSGELFF,TGTGCCAGCAGTGAAGAAGCGGGGGCCGGGAGCGGGGAGCTGTTTTTT
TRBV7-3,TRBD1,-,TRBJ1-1,CASSLTPTTGGAEAFF,TGTGCCAGCAGCTTAACGCCCACGACAGGGGGAGCTGAAGCTTTCTTT
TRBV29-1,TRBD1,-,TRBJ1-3,CSVRPGQGGNTIYF,TGCAGCGTTCGTCCGGGACAGGGAGGAAACACCATATATTTT
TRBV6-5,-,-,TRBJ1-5,CASSYSPGDRPQHF,TGTGCCAGCAGTTATAGTCCAGGGGATCGGCCCCAGCATTTT
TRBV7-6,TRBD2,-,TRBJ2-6,CASSSGLAGVSGANVLTF,TGTGCCAGCAGCTCGGGACTAGCGGGGGTCTCAGGGGCCAACGTCCTGACTTTC
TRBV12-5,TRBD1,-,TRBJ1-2,CASGLPGTGAYGYTF,TGTGCTAGTGGTTTGCCAGGGACAGGGGCTTATGGCTACACCTTC
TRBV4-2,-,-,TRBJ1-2,CASSPLQKDYGYTF,TGTGCCAGCAGCCCCTTACAGAAGGACTATGGCTACACCTTC